Only a few counts were recorded for the clone carrying this T cell receptor (beta chain). The germline V gene has CDR1 SNHLY and CDR2 FYNNEI. V was pared by 6 bases and J by 3 bases, with 4 bases of the junction left unmatched. The CDR3 length is 14 residues. The record originates from a study of Ad26.COV2.S vaccination and SARS-CoV-2 variants. TCRdb keeps only in-frame clones here, not all; method: immunoSEQ multiplex PCR. The sample contains around 300,000 clones, 75% to 90% of which appear only once. Described treatment: some 20 received Ad26.COV2.S at low or high dose, single or two shots; about 5 received placebo; per-sample allocation not given. Specimen acquisition occurred on day 63 following the initial vaccine or placebo injection.

Sample: peripheral blood, taken in a trial of Ad26.COV2.S vaccine versus placebo. The receptor was derived from a person between 18 and 59 years old who received the Ad26.COV2.S COVID-19 vaccine or a placebo. V and J are TRBV2 and TRBJ2-2; 7 positions match TRBD1. CDR3 residues: CASSDRAYTGELFF. CDR3 sequence (DNA): TGTGCCAGCAGCGACAGGGCATACACCGGGGAGCTGTTTTTT.